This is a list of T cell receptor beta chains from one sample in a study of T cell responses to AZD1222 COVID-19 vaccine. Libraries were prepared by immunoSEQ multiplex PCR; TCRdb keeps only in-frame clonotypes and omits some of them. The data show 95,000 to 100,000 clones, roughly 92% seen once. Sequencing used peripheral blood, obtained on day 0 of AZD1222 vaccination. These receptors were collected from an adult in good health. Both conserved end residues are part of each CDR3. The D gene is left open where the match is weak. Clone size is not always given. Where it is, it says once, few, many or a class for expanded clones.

CDR3nt: TGTGCCAGCAGTTTGGGACAGGACAATCAGCCCCAGCATTTT
CDR3aa: CASSLGQDNQPQHF
d_gene: TRBD1
abundance: .
j_gene: TRBJ1-5
v_gene: TRBV28

CDR3nt: TGTGCCAGCAGCCGCACAACAGGGGCAGGAAATGAGCAGTTCTTC
CDR3aa: CASSRTTGAGNEQFF
d_gene: TRBD1
abundance: .
j_gene: TRBJ2-1
v_gene: TRBV11-2

CDR3nt: TGTGCCAGCAGCCTTAAGTCCAGGGGAGGAACTGAAGCTTTCTTT
CDR3aa: CASSLKSRGGTEAFF
d_gene: .
abundance: .
j_gene: TRBJ1-1
v_gene: TRBV3-1/TRBV3-2

CDR3nt: TGTGCCAGCAGCTCCTGGGGAAACACCATATATTTT
CDR3aa: CASSSWGNTIYF
d_gene: .
abundance: .
j_gene: TRBJ1-3
v_gene: TRBV9

CDR3nt: TGCGCCAGTCAGCTGACCCTCAGCCCCTACAATGAGCAGTTCTTC
CDR3aa: CASQLTLSPYNEQFF
d_gene: .
abundance: .
j_gene: TRBJ2-1
v_gene: TRBV5-1

CDR3nt: TGTGCCAGCGCTACGGACAGGTATATGAACACTGAAGCTTTCTTT
CDR3aa: CASATDRYMNTEAFF
d_gene: TRBD1
abundance: .
j_gene: TRBJ1-1
v_gene: TRBV2

CDR3nt: TGTGCCAGCAGTTACGCAACAGGGGGCCTCAGTCCCCTCCACTTT
CDR3aa: CASSYATGGLSPLHF
d_gene: TRBD1
abundance: .
j_gene: TRBJ1-6
v_gene: TRBV6-5

CDR3nt: TGTGCCTGGAGTGTGGGCGTCAATCAGCCCCAGCATTTT
CDR3aa: CAWSVGVNQPQHF
d_gene: .
abundance: .
j_gene: TRBJ1-5
v_gene: TRBV30

CDR3nt: TGTGCCAGCAGCTTAGAGTACGAGCAGTACTTC
CDR3aa: CASSLEYEQYF
d_gene: .
abundance: .
j_gene: TRBJ2-7
v_gene: TRBV11-2

CDR3nt: TGTGCCATCAGTGAGTCTCGGCAGAGGGGCTACACCTTC
CDR3aa: CAISESRQRGYTF
d_gene: .
abundance: .
j_gene: TRBJ1-2
v_gene: TRBV10-3

CDR3nt: TGCGCCAGCAGGAGCCAACAGGGTGATGGCTACACCTTC
CDR3aa: CASRSQQGDGYTF
d_gene: .
abundance: few
j_gene: TRBJ1-2
v_gene: TRBV5-1

CDR3nt: TGTGCCAGCAGCCCAATTCGGGACACAGATACGCAGTATTTT
CDR3aa: CASSPIRDTDTQYF
d_gene: .
abundance: .
j_gene: TRBJ2-3
v_gene: TRBV27

CDR3nt: TGTGCCAGCAGCTTGGAGGGTACAACCTACAATGAGCAGTTCTTC
CDR3aa: CASSLEGTTYNEQFF
d_gene: .
abundance: .
j_gene: TRBJ2-1
v_gene: TRBV5-5

CDR3nt: TGTGCCAGCAGCGGGGACAGGGGAAGGCGGCCCCAGCATTTT
CDR3aa: CASSGDRGRRPQHF
d_gene: TRBD1
abundance: .
j_gene: TRBJ1-5
v_gene: TRBV5-8

CDR3nt: TGTGCCATCAGTGACCCAGGACTAGCGGGACGCTACAATGAGCAGTTCTTC
CDR3aa: CAISDPGLAGRYNEQFF
d_gene: TRBD2
abundance: .
j_gene: TRBJ2-1
v_gene: TRBV10-3

CDR3nt: TGTGCCAGCCGTCCGGGCCGGGGACAGCCTTCCTACGAGCAGTACTTC
CDR3aa: CASRPGRGQPSYEQYF
d_gene: TRBD1
abundance: once
j_gene: TRBJ2-7
v_gene: TRBV28

CDR3nt: TGTGCCAGTAGTATAGGGGGTATATTGATCGGTCAGCCCCAGCATTTT
CDR3aa: CASSIGGILIGQPQHF
d_gene: .
abundance: .
j_gene: TRBJ1-5
v_gene: TRBV19

CDR3nt: TGTGCCAGCAGTGAAGGGTTGAACACTGAAGCTTTCTTT
CDR3aa: CASSEGLNTEAFF
d_gene: .
abundance: .
j_gene: TRBJ1-1
v_gene: TRBV2

CDR3nt: TGTGCCAGCAGCCCCAACTACGGGGAGCTGTTTTTT
CDR3aa: CASSPNYGELFF
d_gene: .
abundance: once
j_gene: TRBJ2-2
v_gene: TRBV12-3/TRBV12-4

CDR3nt: TGTGCCAGCAGCCTGGCAGCACTTAGCAATCAGCCCCAGCATTTT
CDR3aa: CASSLAALSNQPQHF
d_gene: .
abundance: .
j_gene: TRBJ1-5
v_gene: TRBV2

CDR3nt: TGTGCCAGCAGTGAAGTTCCAGGGGTTCAAGATACGCAGTATTTT
CDR3aa: CASSEVPGVQDTQYF
d_gene: .
abundance: .
j_gene: TRBJ2-3
v_gene: TRBV6-1

CDR3nt: TGTGCCAGCAGCGCGGAGACAGGGGAGGCGTCCTATAATTCACCCCTCCACTTT
CDR3aa: CASSAETGEASYNSPLHF
d_gene: TRBD1
abundance: .
j_gene: TRBJ1-6
v_gene: TRBV5-4

CDR3nt: TGTGCCTGGAGTGTCCAGACATTATATAATTCACCCCTCCACTTT
CDR3aa: CAWSVQTLYNSPLHF
d_gene: .
abundance: .
j_gene: TRBJ1-6
v_gene: TRBV30

CDR3nt: TGTGCCAGCAGTGCCCGAGCGCGGGACTTTCCTAAGAACACTGAAGCTTTCTTT
CDR3aa: CASSARARDFPKNTEAFF
d_gene: .
abundance: many
j_gene: TRBJ1-1
v_gene: TRBV6-1

CDR3nt: TGTGCCAGCAGCCCAGGGACAGGGGTCAATCAGCCCCAGCATTTT
CDR3aa: CASSPGTGVNQPQHF
d_gene: TRBD1
abundance: .
j_gene: TRBJ1-5
v_gene: TRBV9

CDR3nt: TGCGCCAGCAGCCTCCTAGCGGGTAGCTCCTACAATGAGCAGTTCTTC
CDR3aa: CASSLLAGSSYNEQFF
d_gene: TRBD2
abundance: .
j_gene: TRBJ2-1
v_gene: TRBV5-1

CDR3nt: TGTGCCTGGAGTGTACGCCGGGACACTCCCTATGGCTACACCTTC
CDR3aa: CAWSVRRDTPYGYTF
d_gene: .
abundance: .
j_gene: TRBJ1-2
v_gene: TRBV30

CDR3nt: TGTGCCAGCAGCGTAGGAAGAGATCAGCCCCAGCATTTT
CDR3aa: CASSVGRDQPQHF
d_gene: .
abundance: .
j_gene: TRBJ1-5
v_gene: TRBV9

CDR3nt: TGTGCCAGTAGTACCAAAGCGGGGGTCTCCTACAATGAGCAGTTCTTC
CDR3aa: CASSTKAGVSYNEQFF
d_gene: TRBD2
abundance: .
j_gene: TRBJ2-1
v_gene: TRBV19

CDR3nt: TGTGCCAGCAGCTTCAACGTGAACACTGAAGCTTTCTTT
CDR3aa: CASSFNVNTEAFF
d_gene: .
abundance: .
j_gene: TRBJ1-1
v_gene: TRBV9

CDR3nt: TGTGCCAGCAGCTTTATGGGGACCACTGAAGCTTTCTTT
CDR3aa: CASSFMGTTEAFF
d_gene: .
abundance: .
j_gene: TRBJ1-1
v_gene: TRBV7-6

CDR3nt: TGTGCCACCAGTGAGCCGGGTGTCGGACCTCAGTACTTC
CDR3aa: CATSEPGVGPQYF
d_gene: .
abundance: .
j_gene: TRBJ2-4
v_gene: TRBV24-1

CDR3nt: TGTGCCACCAGCAGAGATCTAGGGACCCTGAACACTGAAGCTTTCTTT
CDR3aa: CATSRDLGTLNTEAFF
d_gene: .
abundance: once
j_gene: TRBJ1-1
v_gene: TRBV15

CDR3nt: TGTGCCAGCAGCCCTCGACAGGGCTTCTCTGGAAACACCATATATTTT
CDR3aa: CASSPRQGFSGNTIYF
d_gene: TRBD1
abundance: .
j_gene: TRBJ1-3
v_gene: TRBV13

CDR3nt: TGTGCCAGCAGCAAAGAGGGGGGAAGCACTGAAGCTTTCTTT
CDR3aa: CASSKEGGSTEAFF
d_gene: .
abundance: once
j_gene: TRBJ1-1
v_gene: TRBV21-1

CDR3nt: TGTGCCTGGAGTACTCCGGGCTCCGGGCGAGTCTACACCTTC
CDR3aa: CAWSTPGSGRVYTF
d_gene: .
abundance: .
j_gene: TRBJ1-2
v_gene: TRBV30

CDR3nt: TGCGCCAGCAGCCAACATGGACAGGCTAACTATGGCTACACCTTC
CDR3aa: CASSQHGQANYGYTF
d_gene: TRBD1
abundance: .
j_gene: TRBJ1-2
v_gene: TRBV4-3

CDR3nt: TGCGCCAGCAGCCAAGGAAGCGGGGGGAACACCGGGGAGCTGTTTTTT
CDR3aa: CASSQGSGGNTGELFF
d_gene: TRBD2
abundance: .
j_gene: TRBJ2-2
v_gene: TRBV4-1

CDR3nt: TGTTCCCATTTCGGGGACACGCCAACCGGGGAGCTGTTTTTT
CDR3aa: CSHFGDTPTGELFF
d_gene: .
abundance: .
j_gene: TRBJ2-2
v_gene: TRBV7-7

CDR3nt: TGTGCCTGGAGTCTATCCTACGAGCAGTACTTC
CDR3aa: CAWSLSYEQYF
d_gene: .
abundance: .
j_gene: TRBJ2-7
v_gene: TRBV30

CDR3nt: TGTGCCAGCAGCTTAGATGCAGGGATGAACACTGAAGCTTTCTTT
CDR3aa: CASSLDAGMNTEAFF
d_gene: .
abundance: .
j_gene: TRBJ1-1
v_gene: TRBV7-9

CDR3nt: TGTGCCAGCAGCCGCGGGCGGGATGATGAGCAGTTCTTC
CDR3aa: CASSRGRDDEQFF
d_gene: .
abundance: .
j_gene: TRBJ2-1
v_gene: TRBV7-3

CDR3nt: TGCAGCGTACGCACACAGGGAATAAACACTGAAGCTTTCTTT
CDR3aa: CSVRTQGINTEAFF
d_gene: .
abundance: .
j_gene: TRBJ1-1
v_gene: TRBV29-1

CDR3nt: TGTGCCAGCAGCTTAACGGGACAGCTTAGCTACACCTTC
CDR3aa: CASSLTGQLSYTF
d_gene: TRBD1
abundance: .
j_gene: TRBJ1-2
v_gene: TRBV7-9

CDR3nt: TGTGCCACCAGCAGAGATAAAGGGTCGGGCCAGCCCCAGCATTTT
CDR3aa: CATSRDKGSGQPQHF
d_gene: .
abundance: .
j_gene: TRBJ1-5
v_gene: TRBV15

CDR3nt: TGTGCCAGCAGCCCCCGGACAGGGGGGACTAATGAAAAACTGTTTTTT
CDR3aa: CASSPRTGGTNEKLFF
d_gene: TRBD1
abundance: once
j_gene: TRBJ1-4
v_gene: TRBV5-6

CDR3nt: TGTGCCAGCAGCTTAGTCGCGGCATCAGGTGGCGAGCAGTACTTC
CDR3aa: CASSLVAASGGEQYF
d_gene: .
abundance: .
j_gene: TRBJ2-7
v_gene: TRBV7-9

CDR3nt: TGTGCCAGCAGCGTAGAAGGGAGCTACACCGGGGAGCTGTTTTTT
CDR3aa: CASSVEGSYTGELFF
d_gene: .
abundance: .
j_gene: TRBJ2-2
v_gene: TRBV9

CDR3nt: TGTGCCAGCAGCTCGGGACAGGGAACCGGGGAGCTGTTTTTT
CDR3aa: CASSSGQGTGELFF
d_gene: TRBD1
abundance: .
j_gene: TRBJ2-2
v_gene: TRBV5-4

CDR3nt: TGTGCCAGCAGTCCCCGGGCTTTTTTCTATGGCTACACCTTC
CDR3aa: CASSPRAFFYGYTF
d_gene: .
abundance: .
j_gene: TRBJ1-2
v_gene: TRBV6-2/TRBV6-3

CDR3nt: TGTGCCAGTAGAAAGAGACAGGGGGCTAGCAATCAGCCCCAGCATTTT
CDR3aa: CASRKRQGASNQPQHF
d_gene: TRBD1
abundance: few
j_gene: TRBJ1-5
v_gene: TRBV19

CDR3nt: TGTGCCAGCAGTTTAAGGGCCCTAGCGGTTGCAGATACGCAGTATTTT
CDR3aa: CASSLRALAVADTQYF
d_gene: TRBD2
abundance: .
j_gene: TRBJ2-3
v_gene: TRBV28

CDR3nt: TGCGCCAGCAGCCCGGGTCATGGACAGACCTACAATGAGCAGTTCTTC
CDR3aa: CASSPGHGQTYNEQFF
d_gene: .
abundance: .
j_gene: TRBJ2-1
v_gene: TRBV5-1

CDR3nt: TGTGCCAGTAGTATAAAGACAGTTAGCTCCTACGAGCAGTACTTC
CDR3aa: CASSIKTVSSYEQYF
d_gene: .
abundance: .
j_gene: TRBJ2-7
v_gene: TRBV19

CDR3nt: TGTGCCAGCAGCGTAGGACAGAACGATCAGCCCCAGCATTTT
CDR3aa: CASSVGQNDQPQHF
d_gene: .
abundance: .
j_gene: TRBJ1-5
v_gene: TRBV9

CDR3nt: TGCGCCAGCAGCTTGTCAGGGGGAGGCTACACCTTC
CDR3aa: CASSLSGGGYTF
d_gene: TRBD1
abundance: .
j_gene: TRBJ1-2
v_gene: TRBV5-1

CDR3nt: TGCGCCAGCAGCCAGGTAGGTGGCCAGCCCCAGCATTTT
CDR3aa: CASSQVGGQPQHF
d_gene: .
abundance: few
j_gene: TRBJ1-5
v_gene: TRBV4-1

CDR3nt: TGTGCCAGCAGCTTAACTCGGGACACCCAGCAGTTCTTC
CDR3aa: CASSLTRDTQQFF
d_gene: .
abundance: .
j_gene: TRBJ2-1
v_gene: TRBV7-2

CDR3nt: TGCGCCAGCAGCCAAGTGGGGGGGAACACTGAAGCTTTCTTT
CDR3aa: CASSQVGGNTEAFF
d_gene: .
abundance: .
j_gene: TRBJ1-1
v_gene: TRBV4-3

CDR3nt: TGTGCCAGCAGCCCGCCAGAGACTCAGGGCGAGCAGTACTTC
CDR3aa: CASSPPETQGEQYF
d_gene: .
abundance: .
j_gene: TRBJ2-7
v_gene: TRBV4-2